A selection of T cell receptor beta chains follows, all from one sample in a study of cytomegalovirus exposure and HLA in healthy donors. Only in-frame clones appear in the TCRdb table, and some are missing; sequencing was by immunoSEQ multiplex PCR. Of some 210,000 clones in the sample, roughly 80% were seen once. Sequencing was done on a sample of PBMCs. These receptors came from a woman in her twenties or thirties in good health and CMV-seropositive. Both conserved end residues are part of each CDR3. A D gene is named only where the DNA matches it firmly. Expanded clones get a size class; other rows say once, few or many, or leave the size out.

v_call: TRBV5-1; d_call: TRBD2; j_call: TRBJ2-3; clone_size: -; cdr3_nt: TGCGCCAGCAGCTTGGGGGGGACTAGCGGGGCCGGAGATACGCAGTATTTT; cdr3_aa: CASSLGGTSGAGDTQYF
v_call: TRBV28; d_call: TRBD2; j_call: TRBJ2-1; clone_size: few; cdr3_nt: TGTGCCAGCAGGGGGACTAGCTGGGAGAGCAATGAGCAGTTCTTC; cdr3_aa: CASRGTSWESNEQFF
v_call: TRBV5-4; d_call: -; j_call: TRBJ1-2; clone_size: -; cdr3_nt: TGTGCCAGCAGCTTGGTATCCCCGGGGGGGCACAATGGCTACACCTTC; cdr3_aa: CASSLVSPGGHNGYTF
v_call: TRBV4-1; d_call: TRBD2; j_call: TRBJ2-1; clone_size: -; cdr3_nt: TGCGCCAGCAGCCAAGTCGCTCGAAGACTAGCGGTTTACAATGAGCAGTTCTTC; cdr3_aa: CASSQVARRLAVYNEQFF
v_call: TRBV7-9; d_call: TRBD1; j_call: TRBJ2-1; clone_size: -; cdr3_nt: TGTGCCAGCAGCTTGGCGGGACAGGGGCTGAACTCCTACAATGAGCAGTTCTTC; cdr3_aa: CASSLAGQGLNSYNEQFF
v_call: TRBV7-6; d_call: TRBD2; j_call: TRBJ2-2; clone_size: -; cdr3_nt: TGTGCCAGCAGCCCGGGGACTAGTTTCGGCGGGGAGCTGTTTTTT; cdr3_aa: CASSPGTSFGGELFF
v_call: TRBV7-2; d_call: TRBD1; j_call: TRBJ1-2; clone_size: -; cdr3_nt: TGTGCCAGCAGCTCCGACAGGGGGCATGGCTACACCTTC; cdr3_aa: CASSSDRGHGYTF
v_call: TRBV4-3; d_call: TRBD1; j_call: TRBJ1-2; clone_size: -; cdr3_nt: TGCGCCAGCAGCCAAGCGGAGGACAGGGGGCTCTATGGCTACACCTTC; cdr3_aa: CASSQAEDRGLYGYTF
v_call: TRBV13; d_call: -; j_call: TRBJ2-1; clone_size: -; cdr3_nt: TGTGCCAGCGGATTGAACAGGGTCTACAATGAGCAGTTCTTC; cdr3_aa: CASGLNRVYNEQFF
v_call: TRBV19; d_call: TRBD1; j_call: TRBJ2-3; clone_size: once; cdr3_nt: TGTGCCACCTCGCGACAGGGGGCATCAGATACGCAGTATTTT; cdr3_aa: CATSRQGASDTQYF
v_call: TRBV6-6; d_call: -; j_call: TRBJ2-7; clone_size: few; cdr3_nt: TGTGCCAGCAGCCTGAGCGGTAGGAATTACGAGCAGTACTTC; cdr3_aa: CASSLSGRNYEQYF
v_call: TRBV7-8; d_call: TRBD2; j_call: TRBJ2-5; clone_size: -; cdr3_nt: TGTGCCAGCAGCGTATCGGGGGGGGAAGAGACCCAGTACTTC; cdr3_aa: CASSVSGGEETQYF
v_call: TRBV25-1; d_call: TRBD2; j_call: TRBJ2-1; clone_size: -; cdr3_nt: TGTGCCAGCAGTCCCTGGACTAGCGGGAGGGTTCGAGAGCAGTTCTTC; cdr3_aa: CASSPWTSGRVREQFF
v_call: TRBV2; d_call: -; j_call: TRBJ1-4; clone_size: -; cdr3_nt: TGTGCCAGCAGCGGAGGGGCTCTCGGTGAAAAACTGTTTTTT; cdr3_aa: CASSGGALGEKLFF
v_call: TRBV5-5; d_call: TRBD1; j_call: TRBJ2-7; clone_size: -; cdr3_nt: TGTGCCAGCAGCTTAACAGGGGGCGAATCCTACGAGCAGTACTTC; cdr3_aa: CASSLTGGESYEQYF
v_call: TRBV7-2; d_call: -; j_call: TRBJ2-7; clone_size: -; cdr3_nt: TGTGCCAGCAGCTTAGCGTCCCAACAATCCTACGAGCAGTACTTC; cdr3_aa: CASSLASQQSYEQYF
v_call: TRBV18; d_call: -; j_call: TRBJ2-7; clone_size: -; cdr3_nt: TGTGCCAGCTCACCTGGGGGGAACGCGTACGAGCAGTACTTC; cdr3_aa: CASSPGGNAYEQYF
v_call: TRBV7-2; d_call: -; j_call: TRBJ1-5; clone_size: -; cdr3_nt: TGTGCCAGCAGCTTAGCCGTGACAGTACCGCCCCAGCATTTT; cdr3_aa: CASSLAVTVPPQHF
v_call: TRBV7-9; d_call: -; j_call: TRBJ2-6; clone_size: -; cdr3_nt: TGTGCCAGCAGCTTAGGACACTCTGGGGCCAACGTCCTGACTTTC; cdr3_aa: CASSLGHSGANVLTF
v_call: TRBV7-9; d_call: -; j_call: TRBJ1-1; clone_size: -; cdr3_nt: TGTGCCAGCAGCTTAGAAAGGGGGGGCAGTCGATACACTGAAGCTTTCTTT; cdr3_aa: CASSLERGGSRYTEAFF
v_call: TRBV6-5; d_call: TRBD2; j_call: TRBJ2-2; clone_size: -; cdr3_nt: TGTGCCAGCAGTTATAGACTAGCGCTAACCGGGGAGCTGTTTTTT; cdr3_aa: CASSYRLALTGELFF
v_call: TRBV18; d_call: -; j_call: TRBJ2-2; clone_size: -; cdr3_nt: TGTGCCAGCTCACCGTGGGCTCGCACCGGGGAGCTGTTTTTT; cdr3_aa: CASSPWARTGELFF
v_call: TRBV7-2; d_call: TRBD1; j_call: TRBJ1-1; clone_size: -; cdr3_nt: TGTGCCAGCAGCTCAAACCTACAGGGGAGGTCTTCTGAAGCTTTCTTT; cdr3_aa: CASSSNLQGRSSEAFF
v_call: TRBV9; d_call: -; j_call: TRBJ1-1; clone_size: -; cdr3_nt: TGTGCCAGCAGCGGGGGCCTCATGAACACTGAAGCTTTCTTT; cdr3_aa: CASSGGLMNTEAFF
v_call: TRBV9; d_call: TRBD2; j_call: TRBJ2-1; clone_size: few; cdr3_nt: TGTGCCAGCAGCGTAGGGGGACTAGCAGTCTACAATGAGCAGTTCTTC; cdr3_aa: CASSVGGLAVYNEQFF
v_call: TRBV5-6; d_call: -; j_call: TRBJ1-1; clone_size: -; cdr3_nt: TGTGCCAGCAGCTTGGAAGGGGCTGGGATTTGGACTGAAGCTTTCTTT; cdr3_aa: CASSLEGAGIWTEAFF
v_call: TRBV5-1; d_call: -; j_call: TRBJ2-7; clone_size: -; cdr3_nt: TGCGCCAGCAGCTCCCAAACAGGACCCTACGAGCAGTACTTC; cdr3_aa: CASSSQTGPYEQYF
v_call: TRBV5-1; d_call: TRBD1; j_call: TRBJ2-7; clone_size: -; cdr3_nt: TGCGCCAGCAGTCAAGGGACAGCCTACGAGCAGTACTTC; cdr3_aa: CASSQGTAYEQYF
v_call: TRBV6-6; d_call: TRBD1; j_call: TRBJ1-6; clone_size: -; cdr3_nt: TGTGCCAGCAGTTACACAGGGGTCAATTCACCCCTCCACTTT; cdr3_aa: CASSYTGVNSPLHF
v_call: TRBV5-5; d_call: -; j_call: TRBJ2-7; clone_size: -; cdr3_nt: TGTGCCAGCAGCCCGGGGGCCTACGAGCAGTACTTC; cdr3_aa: CASSPGAYEQYF
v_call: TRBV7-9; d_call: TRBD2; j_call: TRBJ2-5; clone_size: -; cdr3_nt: TGTGCCAGCAAGGGAGGGTCGGAGACCCAGTACTTC; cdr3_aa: CASKGGSETQYF
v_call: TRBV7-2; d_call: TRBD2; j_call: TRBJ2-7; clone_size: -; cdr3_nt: TGTGCCAGCAGCTTAGGGGTAGCGGGAGGTTACGAGCAGTACTTC; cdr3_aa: CASSLGVAGGYEQYF
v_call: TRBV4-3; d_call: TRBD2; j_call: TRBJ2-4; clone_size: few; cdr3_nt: TGCGCCAGCAGCCAAGTTCGATCGGACACGGGAGGAGGCATTCAGTACTTC; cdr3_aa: CASSQVRSDTGGGIQYF